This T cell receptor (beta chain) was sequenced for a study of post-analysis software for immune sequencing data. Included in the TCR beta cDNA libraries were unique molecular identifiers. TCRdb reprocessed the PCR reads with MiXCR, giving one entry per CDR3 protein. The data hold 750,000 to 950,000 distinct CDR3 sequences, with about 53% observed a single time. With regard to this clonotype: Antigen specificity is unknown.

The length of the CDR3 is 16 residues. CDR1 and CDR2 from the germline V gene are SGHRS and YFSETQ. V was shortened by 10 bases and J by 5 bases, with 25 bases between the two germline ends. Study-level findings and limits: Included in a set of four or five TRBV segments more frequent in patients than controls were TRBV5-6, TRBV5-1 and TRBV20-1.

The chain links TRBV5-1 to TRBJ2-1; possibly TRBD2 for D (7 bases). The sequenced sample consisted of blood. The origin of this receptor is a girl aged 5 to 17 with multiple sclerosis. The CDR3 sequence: CASQLPGGRGHNEQFF. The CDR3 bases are TGCGCCTCACAGCTTCCGGGGGGCCGTGGGCACAATGAGCAGTTCTTC.